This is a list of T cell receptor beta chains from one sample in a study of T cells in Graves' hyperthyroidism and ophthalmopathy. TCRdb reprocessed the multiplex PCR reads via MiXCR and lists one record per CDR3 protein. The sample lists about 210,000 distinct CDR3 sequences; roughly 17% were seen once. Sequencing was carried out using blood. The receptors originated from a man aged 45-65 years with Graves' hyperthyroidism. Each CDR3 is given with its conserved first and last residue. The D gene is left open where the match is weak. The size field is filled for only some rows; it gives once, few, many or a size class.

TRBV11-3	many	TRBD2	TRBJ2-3	TGTGCCAGCAGAGGAGCGGGAGCCCCCACAGATACGCAGTATTTT	CASRGAGAPTDTQYF
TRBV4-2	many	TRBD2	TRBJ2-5	TGTGCCAGCAGCCAAGATTTAAGGCTAGCGGGAGGGTACCAAGAGACCCAGTACTTC	CASSQDLRLAGGYQETQYF
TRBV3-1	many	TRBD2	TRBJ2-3	TGTGCCAGCAGCCAAGAGGGACTAGCGGATCCGAGGGATACGCAGTATTTT	CASSQEGLADPRDTQYF
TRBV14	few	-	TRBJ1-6	TGTGCCAGCAGCCAAGATGCAGTTTCGACATCACCCCTCCACTTT	CASSQDAVSTSPLHF
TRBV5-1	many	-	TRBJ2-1	TGCGCCAGCAGCACTCAGGGGGGGACCTACAATGAGCAGTTCTTC	CASSTQGGTYNEQFF
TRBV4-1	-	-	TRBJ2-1	TGCGCCAGCAGCCAGCCGTGGGAGCGGGAGCAGTTCTTC	CASSQPWEREQFF
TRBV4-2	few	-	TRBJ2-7	TGTGCCAGCAGCCAAAGGGCTCAGGGAGCGTCCGAGCAGTACTTC	CASSQRAQGASEQYF
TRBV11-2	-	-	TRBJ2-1	TGTGCCAGCAGTGTAGAATCCTACAATGAGCAGTTCTTC	CASSVESYNEQFF
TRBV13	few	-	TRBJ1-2	TGTGCCAGCAGCTTAGGGGTCATGACAGCAAACTATGGCTACACCTTC	CASSLGVMTANYGYTF
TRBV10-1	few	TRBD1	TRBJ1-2	TGCGCCAGCAGTGGATCACCGGGACAGGACCCCTATGGCTACACCTTC	CASSGSPGQDPYGYTF
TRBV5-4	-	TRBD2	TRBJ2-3	TGTGCCAGCAGCAAACGGACTAGCGGGAGAGATACGCAGTATTTT	CASSKRTSGRDTQYF
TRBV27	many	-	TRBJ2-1	TGTGCCAGCAGTTTATCCGAGCGAAAGGGGTACAATGAGCAGTTCTTC	CASSLSERKGYNEQFF
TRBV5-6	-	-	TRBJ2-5	TGTGCCAGCAGCCGACGGACGTACCAAGAGACCCAGTACTTC	CASSRRTYQETQYF
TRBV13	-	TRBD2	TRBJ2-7	TGTGCCAGCAGCTCAACCGGACTAGCGGGGGCCTACGAGCAGTACTTC	CASSSTGLAGAYEQYF
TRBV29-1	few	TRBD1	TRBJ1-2	TGCAGCGTGGGACAGGGGCCCTCATACTATGGCTACACCTTC	CSVGQGPSYYGYTF
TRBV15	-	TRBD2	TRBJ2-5	TGTGCCACCAGCCAAGATACGGCCCTAGCGGGAGGAGAGACCCAGTACTTC	CATSQDTALAGGETQYF
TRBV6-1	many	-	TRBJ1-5	TGTGCCAGCAGACAGGGAGTTCAGCCCCAGCATTTT	CASRQGVQPQHF
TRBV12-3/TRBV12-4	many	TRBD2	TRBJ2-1	TGTGCCAGCACCCTTGGGGGGGGACTCAGCTCCTACAATGAGCAGTTCTTC	CASTLGGGLSSYNEQFF